This T cell receptor (beta chain) was documented in a study of technical replicates of blood from several donors. Using immunoSEQ multiplex PCR, the repertoire was profiled, and TCRdb retains in-frame clones only, with some absent. Here the sample spans under 100,000 clones, around 96% being singletons. This clone occurred once. The sequence came from a human donor in good health. The material sequenced was T cells isolated from PBMCs.

CDR3: CASSRVESYNEQFF. CDR3 DNA sequence: TGTGCCAGCAGCCGGGTGGAATCCTACAATGAGCAGTTCTTC. The chain is built from TRBV5-6 and TRBJ2-1; D is undetermined. CDR3 length: 14 amino acids. CDR1 is SGHDT and CDR2 is YYEEEE in the germline V gene. V was trimmed by 4 bases and J by 1 base, leaving 9 bases between them.